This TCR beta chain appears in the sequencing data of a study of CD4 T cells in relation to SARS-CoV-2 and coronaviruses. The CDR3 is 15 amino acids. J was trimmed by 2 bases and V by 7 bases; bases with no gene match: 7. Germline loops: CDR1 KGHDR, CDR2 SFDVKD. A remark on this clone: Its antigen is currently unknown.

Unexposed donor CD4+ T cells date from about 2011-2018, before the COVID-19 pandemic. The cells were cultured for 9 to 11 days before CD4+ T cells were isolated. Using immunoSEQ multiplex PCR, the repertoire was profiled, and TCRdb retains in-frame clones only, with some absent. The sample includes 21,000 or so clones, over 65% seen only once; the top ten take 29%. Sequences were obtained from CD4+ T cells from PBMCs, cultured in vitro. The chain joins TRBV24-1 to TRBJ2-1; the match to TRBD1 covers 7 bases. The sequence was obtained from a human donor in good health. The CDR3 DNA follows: TGTGCCACCAGCCGAGACAGGGAAGCCTACAATGAGCAGTTCTTC. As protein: CATSRDREAYNEQFF.